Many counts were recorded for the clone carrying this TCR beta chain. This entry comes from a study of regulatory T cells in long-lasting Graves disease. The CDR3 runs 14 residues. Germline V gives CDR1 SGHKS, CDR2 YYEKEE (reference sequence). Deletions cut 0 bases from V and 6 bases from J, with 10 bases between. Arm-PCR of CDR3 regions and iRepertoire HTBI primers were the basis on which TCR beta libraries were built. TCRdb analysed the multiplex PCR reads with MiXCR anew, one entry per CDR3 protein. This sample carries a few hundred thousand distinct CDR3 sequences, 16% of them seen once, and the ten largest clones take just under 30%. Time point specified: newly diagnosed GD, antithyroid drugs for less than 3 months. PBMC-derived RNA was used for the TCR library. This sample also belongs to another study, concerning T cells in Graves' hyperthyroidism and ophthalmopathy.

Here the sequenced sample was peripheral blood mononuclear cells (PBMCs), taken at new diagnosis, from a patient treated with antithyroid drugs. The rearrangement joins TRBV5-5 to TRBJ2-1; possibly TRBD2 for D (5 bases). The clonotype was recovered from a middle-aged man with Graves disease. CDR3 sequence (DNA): TGTGCCAGCAGCTTGGGACTACCGTCCAATGAGCAGTTCTTC. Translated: CASSLGLPSNEQFF.